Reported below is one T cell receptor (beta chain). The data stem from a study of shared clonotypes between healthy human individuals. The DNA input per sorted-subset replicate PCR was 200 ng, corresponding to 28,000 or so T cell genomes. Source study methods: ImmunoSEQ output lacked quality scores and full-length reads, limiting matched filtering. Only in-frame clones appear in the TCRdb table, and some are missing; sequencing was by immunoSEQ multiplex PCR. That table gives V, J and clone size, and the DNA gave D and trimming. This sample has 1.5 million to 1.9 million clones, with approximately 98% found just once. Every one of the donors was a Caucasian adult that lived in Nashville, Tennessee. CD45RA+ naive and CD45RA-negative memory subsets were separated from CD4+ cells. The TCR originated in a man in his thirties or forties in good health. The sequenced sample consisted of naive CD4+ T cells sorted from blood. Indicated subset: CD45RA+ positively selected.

In DNA form, the CDR3 reads TGTGCCAGCAGTCCTATGCAGGGTTCTGGGGTCAAAAACATTCAGTACTTC. Protein: CASSPMQGSGVKNIQYF. The J gene is TRBJ2-4, the V gene TRBV7-8; tentative D call: TRBD1 (5 bases). The V and J ends lost 6 bases and 3 bases respectively, with 21 bases between them. This CDR3 has 17 residues. Germline assignment: CDR1 SGHVS and CDR2 FQNEAQ. Using reference TRBV7-8 and TRBJ2-4 for the parts outside the CDR3, the full variable domain is GAGVSQSPRYKVAKRGQDVALRCDPISGHVSLFWYQQALGQGPEFLTYFQNEAQLDKSGLPSDRFFAERPEGSVSTLKIQRTQQEDSAVYLCASSPMQGSGVKNIQYFGAGTRLSVL.